The clone carrying this T cell receptor (beta chain) was observed a handful of times. Each CDR3 protein gets one entry after TCRdb re-called the RT-PCR reads with MiXCR. The sample lists about 700,000 distinct CDR3 sequences; 14% were seen once. In germline, CDR1 is ENHRY, CDR2 SYGVKD. CDR3 length: 14 residues. The junction had 4 bases not matched to a gene; V was cut back by 4 bases and J by 2 bases. Sequencing used memory CD4+ T cells from blood. This rearrangement joins TRBV10-3 to TRBJ1-2, with 7 nucleotides matching TRBD1. This TCR was recovered from a female donor in good health, serving as a healthy control. CDR3 nucleotide sequence: TGTGCCATCAGTGGGCCGGACAGGAACTATGGCTACACCTTC. The encoded protein is CAISGPDRNYGYTF.